Listed here are 17 T cell receptor beta chains from one sample, sequenced in a study of blood T cell repertoires in COVID-19. TCRdb's copy holds only in-frame clones and misses some; the assay was immunoSEQ multiplex PCR. The profile covers about 120,000 clones, with roughly four fifths appearing a single time and over 6.5% taken by the ten largest. The source material was peripheral blood. The receptors were gathered from a human donor in a cohort sampled during active COVID-19.

The chain recombines TRBV15 with TRBJ1-5; 7 nucleotides match TRBD1. The J segment lost 6 bases and the V segment lost 4 bases, leaving 9 bases of the junction unmatched. The CDR3 extends over 15 amino acids. Germline V lookup: CDR1 LNHNV, CDR2 YYDKDF (reference sequence). For the CDR3, the DNA is TGTGCCACCAGCACCCAACGGACAGGAGGTCAGCCCCAGCATTTT. As protein: CATSTQRTGGQPQHF.

CDR3 nucleotide sequence: TGTGCCAGCAACGGAGGGCGCAATCAGCCCCAGCATTTT. Translating gives CASNGGRNQPQHF. The chain couples TRBV2 to TRBJ1-5; D is unresolved. Germline CDR1 SNHLY, CDR2 FYNNEI. V lost 7 bases and J lost 2, with 9 bases in between. CDR3 length equals 13 residues.

Concerning this clone itself: Sequence at one end of the junction differs from germline and may be a read error. The V and J genes are TRBV7-7 and TRBJ2-7, with a weak D call TRBD1 (6 bases). Per the germline V gene, CDR1 is SSHAT and CDR2 is FNYEAQ (reference sequence). The CDR3 runs to 16 residues. This CDR3 reads CASSLGVGSGDNEQYF. The CDR3 DNA sequence: TGTGCTAGCAGCTTAGGGGTCGGTTCAGGGGACAACGAGCAGTACTTC.

V is TRBV6-6 and J is TRBJ1-1; 9 bases agree with TRBD1. V gave up 2 bases and J gave up 5 bases; unmatched junction bases: 3. The CDR3 runs to 14 residues. CDR1 and CDR2 from the germline V gene are MNHNY and SVGAGI (reference sequence). CDR3 bases: TGTGCCAGCAGTTACGGGGACAGGGAAACTGAAGCTTTCTTT. Translation: CASSYGDRETEAFF.

The chain couples TRBV29-1 to TRBJ2-3; 7 bases match TRBD1. From germline, CDR1 is SQVTM and CDR2 ANQGSEA. The CDR3 totals 15 residues. V lost 6 bases, J lost 4 bases, and 13 bases stayed unmatched. CDR3 region: CSVEKGAIPPDTQYF. For the CDR3, the DNA is TGCAGCGTAGAAAAGGGGGCTATACCACCAGATACGCAGTATTTT.

This clone showed up just a few times. The chain joins TRBV30 to TRBJ1-6, with 8 bases lining up with TRBD1. V lost 3 bases and J lost 3; bases outside the gene matches: 7. From germline, CDR1 is GTSNPN and CDR2 SVGIG (reference sequence). The CDR3 is 16 residues long. CDR3 sequence reads: CAWSRGQGGYNSPLHF. As DNA, the CDR3 is TGTGCCTGGAGCCGCGGACAGGGCGGCTATAATTCACCCCTCCACTTT.

The chain employs TRBV4-1 and TRBJ2-7, with D perhaps matching TRBD2 (6 bases). Looked up from germline, CDR1 is MGHRA and CDR2 is YSYEKL. The CDR3 is made up of 15 amino acids. Trimming removed 4 bases at V and 6 bases at J, with 19 bases between. CDR3 DNA: TGCGCCAGCAGCCTAAAGGGAGGTAATGTTGGCGAGCAGTACTTC. Translation: CASSLKGGNVGEQYF.

The chain recombines TRBV18 with TRBJ1-1; D may be TRBD1 (5 bases). The CDR3 length is 16 residues. Germline V gene lookup returns CDR1 KGHSH and CDR2 LQKENI. Trimming took off 7 bases at V and 2 bases at J, with 20 bases between the two ends. CDR3 sequence: CASWSLLGEANTEAFF. DNA for the CDR3: TGTGCCAGCTGGTCACTTTTAGGGGAAGCTAACACTGAAGCTTTCTTT.

A note on this clone: The identical CDR3 is also encoded by other nucleotide sequences in the sample. The V call is TRBV6-5, the J call TRBJ2-7; a possible D gene is TRBD2 (5 bases). The CDR3 is 13 amino acids. Trimming took off 6 bases at V and 3 bases at J, with 12 bases between the two ends. CDR1 is MNHEY, CDR2 SVGAGI, per germline. CDR3 amino acids: CASSYGLNYEQYF. The CDR3 DNA is TGTGCCAGCAGCTATGGACTGAACTACGAGCAGTACTTC.

V usage is TRBV18 and J usage is TRBJ1-1; no reliable D call. Germline values: CDR1 KGHSH, CDR2 LQKENI. Trimming left V 3 bases short and J 6 bases short, with 8 bases between. The CDR3 extends over 12 amino acids. The CDR3, as DNA: TGTGCCAGCTCACCTAGAATCTCTGAAGCTTTCTTT. Encoded protein: CASSPRISEAFF.

The rearrangement joins TRBV28 to TRBJ2-7; a weak D match, TRBD1 (5 bases). CDR1 is MDHEN, CDR2 SYDVKM, per germline. This CDR3 has 15 residues. V lost 4 bases, J lost 5 bases, and 18 bases lay in between. The CDR3 bases are TGTGCCAGCAGTTCCGGTACAGGAAGGTGGGACGAGCAGTACTTC. Protein product: CASSSGTGRWDEQYF.

This clone was picked up a small number of times. This chain joins TRBV11-2 and TRBJ1-1; D gene ambiguous. Trimming removed 5 bases from V and 1 base from J, with 5 bases in between. The CDR3 contains 12 residues. The germline V gene has CDR1 SGHAT and CDR2 FQNNGV. The CDR3 here is CASSGGNTEAFF. In nucleotides, the CDR3 is TGTGCCAGCAGCGGAGGGAACACTGAAGCTTTCTTT.

The chain links TRBV4-1 to TRBJ2-7, with TRBD2 identical over 11 bases. CDR1 is MGHRA, CDR2 YSYEKL, per germline. The CDR3 contains 18 residues. The V gene end was trimmed by 0 bases and the J gene end by 5 bases; junction bases not matched to a gene: 12. CDR3 coding DNA: TGCGCCAGCAGCCAAGAATGGACTAGCGGGCGGCCCGTGGACGAGCAGTACTTC. Protein: CASSQEWTSGRPVDEQYF.

J is TRBJ1-2 and V is TRBV7-6, with D unresolved. The V end was cut by 5 bases, the J end by 4 bases, with 26 bases between. There are 18 residues in the CDR3. From germline, CDR1 is SGHVS and CDR2 FNYEAQ. The CDR3 loop reads CASSQGPRVKARSYGYTF. The CDR3 region has the DNA TGTGCCAGCAGCCAAGGCCCTCGGGTTAAGGCTCGATCCTATGGCTACACCTTC. Together with reference TRBV7-6 and TRBJ1-2, the CDR3 gives the full variable domain: GAGVSQSPRYKVTKRGQDVALRCDPISGHVSLYWYRQALGQGPEFLTYFNYEAQQDKSGLPNDRFSAERPEGSISTLTIQRTEQRDSAMYRCASSQGPRVKARSYGYTFGSGTRLTVV.

The chain couples TRBV19 to TRBJ2-7; TRBD1 aligns across 9 bases. CDR3 length: 14 residues. Germline trimming cut 7 bases from V and 6 bases from J; bases unmatched to any gene: 10. Germline V CDR1 and CDR2: LNHDA, SQIVND (reference sequence). CDR3 loop: CASTLGDRAGEQYF. Written as DNA, the CDR3 is TGTGCCAGTACCCTCGGGGACAGGGCCGGCGAGCAGTACTTC.

The chain uses TRBV5-1 and TRBJ2-1, with 7 bases aligning to TRBD1. The germline CDR1 and CDR2 sequences are SGHRS and YFSETQ. This CDR3 has 14 residues. V gave up 4 bases and J gave up 5 bases; unmatched junction bases: 6. This chain's CDR3 is CASSTGVGNNEQFF. CDR3 bases: TGCGCCAGCAGCACAGGGGTGGGAAACAATGAGCAGTTCTTC.

The CDR3 spells CASSLYGSSFYNEQFF. The CDR3 DNA reads TGTGCCAGCAGCCTGTACGGGTCTTCGTTCTACAATGAGCAGTTCTTC. The rearrangement links TRBV5-4 to TRBJ2-1; D unclear. This CDR3 is built from 16 residues. Trimming cost V 4 bases and J 3 bases, with 17 bases left between them. CDR1 and CDR2 (germline): SGHNT, YYREEE (reference sequence).